A selection of T cell receptor beta chains follows, all from one sample in a study of long-term antiretroviral therapy in people with HIV. The protocol was immunoSEQ multiplex PCR, while the TCRdb copy is restricted to in-frame clones and leaves out a portion. Of 25,000 to 30,000 clones in the sample, 84% were seen once. Here the sequenced sample was unsorted PBMCs, taken 0.4 years after starting antiretroviral therapy. The receptor source for this set is a man aged 18 to 30 with HIV. The CDR3 runs from the conserved cysteine through the conserved F or W. D genes are given only for firm matches. Expanded clones get a size class; other rows say once, few or many, or leave the size out.

J | V | size | D | CDR3 | DNA
TRBJ2-1 | TRBV6-1 | once | NA | CANGYNEQFF | TGTGCCAATGGGTACAATGAGCAGTTCTTC
TRBJ1-1 | TRBV28 | NA | TRBD1 | CASVAQGMMNTEAFF | TGTGCCAGCGTTGCACAGGGGATGATGAACACTGAAGCTTTCTTT
TRBJ1-6 | TRBV9 | NA | NA | CASSASRGDSPLHF | TGTGCCAGCAGTGCGTCCAGAGGCGATTCACCCCTCCACTTT
TRBJ1-1 | TRBV11-2 | NA | TRBD1 | CASSLDYIGDRGPTEAFF | TGTGCCAGCAGCTTAGATTACATAGGGGACAGGGGGCCCACTGAAGCTTTCTTT
TRBJ2-7 | TRBV5-1 | NA | NA | CASSLEVHEQYF | TGCGCCAGCAGCTTGGAAGTCCACGAGCAGTACTTC
TRBJ1-2 | TRBV6-5 | NA | TRBD1 | CASSRGTGAYGYTF | TGTGCCAGCAGTCGGGGAACAGGGGCCTATGGCTACACCTTC
TRBJ1-1 | TRBV29-1 | NA | NA | CSVEGAFF | TGCAGCGTTGAAGGTGCTTTCTTT
TRBJ1-4 | TRBV9 | NA | NA | CASSGTEGEKLFF | TGTGCCAGCAGCGGGACAGAGGGAGAAAAACTGTTTTTT
TRBJ2-7 | TRBV4-1 | NA | TRBD1 | CASSQGLPGQTYEQYF | TGCGCCAGCAGCCAAGGCCTCCCGGGACAGACCTACGAGCAGTACTTC
TRBJ2-3 | TRBV9 | NA | TRBD1 | CASSDWTGAAGSTQYF | TGTGCCAGCAGCGACTGGACAGGGGCCGCGGGATCTACGCAGTATTTT
TRBJ1-5 | TRBV28 | NA | NA | CASTDDWAGNQPQHF | TGTGCCAGCACGGACGATTGGGCAGGCAATCAGCCCCAGCATTTT
TRBJ1-2 | TRBV19 | NA | TRBD1 | CASSRTGGNYGYTF | TGTGCCAGTAGTAGGACAGGGGGCAACTATGGCTACACCTTC
TRBJ2-1 | TRBV7-9 | NA | TRBD1 | CASRSDRGPNEQFF | TGTGCCAGCAGAAGCGACAGGGGACCCAATGAGCAGTTCTTC
TRBJ2-1 | TRBV2 | NA | TRBD2 | CASVSRGGVNEQFF | TGTGCCAGCGTCTCGCGGGGGGGGGTCAATGAGCAGTTCTTC
TRBJ2-7 | TRBV2 | NA | TRBD1 | CASSPRDRAYEQYF | TGTGCCAGCAGCCCACGGGACAGGGCCTACGAGCAGTACTTC
TRBJ1-5 | TRBV28 | NA | TRBD1 | CASSYDGQGNQPQHF | TGTGCCAGCAGCTACGATGGACAGGGCAATCAGCCCCAGCATTTT
TRBJ1-2 | TRBV6-5 | few | NA | CASSYGGAEGYTF | TGTGCCAGCAGTTACGGAGGGGCTGAAGGCTACACCTTC
TRBJ1-5 | TRBV27 | NA | NA | CASSLLGVGQPQHF | TGTGCCAGCAGTTTATTGGGGGTGGGGCAGCCCCAGCATTTT
TRBJ1-2 | TRBV19 | NA | TRBD1 | CASSIAPTGAHYGYTF | TGTGCCAGTAGTATAGCCCCGACAGGGGCCCACTATGGCTACACCTTC
TRBJ2-3 | TRBV28 | NA | TRBD2 | CASSYPGTSGSTDTQYF | TGTGCCAGCAGTTACCCGGGGACTAGCGGGAGTACAGATACGCAATATTTT
TRBJ2-1 | TRBV5-1 | once | NA | CASNPGGVSYNEQFF | TGCGCCAGCAATCCCGGGGGAGTATCCTACAATGAGCAGTTCTTC
TRBJ2-3 | TRBV25-1 | NA | NA | CASSEPGRTDTQYF | TGTGCCAGCAGTGAACCAGGGAGGACAGATACGCAGTATTTT
TRBJ1-6 | TRBV5-6 | once | NA | CASSLVRSSYNSPLHF | TGTGCCAGCAGCTTGGTACGGAGCTCCTATAATTCACCCCTCCACTTT
TRBJ2-5 | TRBV2 | NA | NA | CASLGQYQETQYF | TGTGCCAGCCTCGGGCAGTACCAAGAGACCCAGTACTTC
TRBJ1-1 | TRBV5-4 | once | NA | CASSRGYQNTEAFF | TGTGCCAGCAGCCGGGGGTACCAGAACACTGAAGCTTTCTTT
TRBJ1-1 | TRBV29-1 | NA | NA | CSVEDNTEAFF | TGCAGCGTTGAAGATAACACTGAAGCTTTCTTT
TRBJ2-3 | TRBV28 | NA | NA | CASSSPRPTDTQYF | TGTGCCAGCAGTTCCCCAAGACCCACAGATACGCAGTATTTT
TRBJ2-7 | TRBV6-5 | NA | NA | CASSFAEVELYEQYF | TGTGCCAGCAGTTTTGCAGAGGTCGAACTCTACGAGCAGTACTTC
TRBJ2-1 | TRBV27 | NA | NA | CASSFGQGGYNEQFF | TGTGCCAGCAGTTTCGGCCAGGGGGGTTACAATGAGCAGTTCTTC
TRBJ1-2 | TRBV5-4 | once | NA | CASSFRAGHGYTF | TGTGCCAGCAGTTTCAGGGCAGGCCATGGCTACACCTTC
TRBJ1-4 | TRBV27 | NA | NA | CASSPRQATNEKLFF | TGTGCCAGCAGTCCGAGACAGGCAACTAATGAAAAACTGTTTTTT
TRBJ2-1 | TRBV9 | NA | NA | CASSLRSEGQDNEQFF | TGTGCCAGCAGCTTACGTAGTGAAGGGCAGGACAATGAGCAGTTCTTC
TRBJ2-7 | TRBV5-1 | NA | TRBD1 | CASSPGGYEQYF | TGCGCCAGCAGTCCAGGGGGCTACGAGCAGTACTTC
TRBJ1-5 | TRBV19 | few | NA | CASSISSRSNQPQHF | TGTGCCAGTAGTATCAGCTCCCGTAGCAATCAGCCCCAGCATTTT
TRBJ1-2 | TRBV7-9 | NA | NA | CASSLGQSYGYTF | TGTGCCAGCAGCTTGGGGCAGTCTTATGGCTACACCTTC
TRBJ2-7 | TRBV5-4 | NA | NA | CASSLVGGEQYF | TGTGCCAGCAGCTTGGTTGGGGGAGAGCAGTACTTC
TRBJ2-7 | TRBV5-6 | NA | NA | CASSGGLGDYEQYF | TGTGCCAGCAGCGGGGGACTCGGGGACTACGAGCAGTACTTC
TRBJ1-2 | TRBV2 | NA | TRBD1 | CASSPKGQGEGYTF | TGTGCCAGCAGTCCAAAGGGACAGGGGGAAGGCTACACCTTC
TRBJ2-2 | TRBV6-6 | once | NA | CASSQGRPNTGELFF | TGTGCCAGCAGCCAGGGACGGCCGAACACCGGGGAGCTGTTTTTT
TRBJ2-7 | TRBV19 | NA | TRBD1 | CASSIGGQSYEQYF | TGTGCCAGTAGTATAGGGGGACAGAGCTACGAGCAGTACTTC